The 4 T cell receptor beta chains below all came from one sample that was sequenced in a study of Ad26.COV2.S vaccination and SARS-CoV-2 variants. The assay was immunoSEQ multiplex PCR, and TCRdb's table has in-frame clones only and misses some. The data contain approximately 360,000 clones, around four fifths of them seen just once; the ten biggest clones take up roughly 7.4%. As to treatment: approximately 18 received Ad26.COV2.S at low or high dose, single or two shots; roughly five received placebo; per-sample allocation not given. Samples came from day 63 after the first vaccine or placebo injection. The input for sequencing was peripheral blood, taken in a trial of Ad26.COV2.S vaccine versus placebo. The receptors were sampled from a person between 18 and 65 years old who received the Ad26.COV2.S COVID-19 vaccine or a placebo.

Worth noting for this clone: A junction end diverges from the germline sequence, so it may reflect a read error. This chain connects TRBV2 to TRBJ1-5; TRBD1 matches 8 bases. Germline assignment: CDR1 SNHLY and CDR2 FYNNEI. CDR3 size: 15 residues. The CDR3 DNA reads as TGTGCCAGCGGGTTGGACAGGGATCGGAATCCGCCCCAGCATTTT. The encoded protein is CASGLDRDRNPPQHF.

The chain recombines TRBV9 with TRBJ2-2; D unclear. This CDR3 spans 13 amino acids. V was trimmed by 0 bases and J by 6 bases, leaving 6 bases between them. From germline, CDR1 is SGDLS and CDR2 YYNGEE. The CDR3 here is CASSVVVAGELFF. DNA for the CDR3: TGTGCCAGCAGCGTAGTTGTGGCCGGGGAGCTGTTTTTT.

The chain uses TRBV5-4 and TRBJ1-1, with a tentative D call TRBD1 (5 bases). Trimming removed 3 bases from V and 7 bases from J, with 16 bases in between. CDR3 length: 14 amino acids. The germline V gene has CDR1 SGHNT and CDR2 YYREEE (reference sequence). CDR3 in amino acids: CASSSGPDGDEAFF. CDR3 DNA sequence: TGTGCCAGCAGCTCGGGACCGGACGGGGATGAAGCTTTCTTT.

V usage is TRBV5-4 and J usage is TRBJ1-1, with D uncertain. This CDR3 contains 13 residues. V shed 4 bases and J shed 0 bases, with 7 bases lying between them. Germline CDR1 reads SGHNT; CDR2 reads YYREEE (reference sequence). DNA of the CDR3: TGTGCCAGCAGCCCGAACATGAACACTGAAGCTTTCTTT. Its protein is CASSPNMNTEAFF.